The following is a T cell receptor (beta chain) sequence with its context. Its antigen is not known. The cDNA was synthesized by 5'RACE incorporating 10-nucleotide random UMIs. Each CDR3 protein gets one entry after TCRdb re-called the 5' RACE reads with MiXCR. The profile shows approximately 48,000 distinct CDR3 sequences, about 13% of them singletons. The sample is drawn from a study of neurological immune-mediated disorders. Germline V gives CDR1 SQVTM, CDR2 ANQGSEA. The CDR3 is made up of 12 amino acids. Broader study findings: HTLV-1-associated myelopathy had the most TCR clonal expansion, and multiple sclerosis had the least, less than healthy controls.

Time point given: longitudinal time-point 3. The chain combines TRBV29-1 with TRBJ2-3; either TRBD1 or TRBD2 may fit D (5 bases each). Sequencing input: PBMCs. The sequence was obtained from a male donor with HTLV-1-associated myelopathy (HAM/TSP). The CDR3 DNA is TGCAGTTCGGAGAGGGGCGTGGATACGCAGTATTTT. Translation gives CSSERGVDTQYF.